The clone carrying this TCR beta chain was observed a handful of times. Germline CDR1 MNHNS, CDR2 SASEGT. The V end lost 6 bases, the J end lost 5 bases, and 35 bases lay between the germline ends. The CDR3 length is 21 residues. It was with a sample-barcoded 5' primer and a J-beta primer mix that a second PCR of about 6 to 12 cycles was run. TCRdb reprocessed the 5' RACE reads via MiXCR and lists one record per CDR3 protein. The table records around 780,000 distinct CDR3 sequences, roughly 25% of them present only once. The data derive from a study of blood T cells in healthy people across ages. These data also formed part of another study, on T cells of mothers and their children. From that second work: Among related mother-child pairs, overlap was slightly higher than in unrelated pairs, though not significantly.

The V and J genes are TRBV6-1 and TRBJ2-1; D tentatively fits TRBD1 or TRBD2 (6 bases each). This TCR was sampled from a boy aged 5-17 years in good health. The material sequenced was blood. CDR3 in DNA: TGTGCCAGCAGAGACCGGCCTGGGGGCAGCCCGGCGGGATCCAAAAACAATGAGCAGTTCTTC. Translating it yields CASRDRPGGSPAGSKNNEQFF.